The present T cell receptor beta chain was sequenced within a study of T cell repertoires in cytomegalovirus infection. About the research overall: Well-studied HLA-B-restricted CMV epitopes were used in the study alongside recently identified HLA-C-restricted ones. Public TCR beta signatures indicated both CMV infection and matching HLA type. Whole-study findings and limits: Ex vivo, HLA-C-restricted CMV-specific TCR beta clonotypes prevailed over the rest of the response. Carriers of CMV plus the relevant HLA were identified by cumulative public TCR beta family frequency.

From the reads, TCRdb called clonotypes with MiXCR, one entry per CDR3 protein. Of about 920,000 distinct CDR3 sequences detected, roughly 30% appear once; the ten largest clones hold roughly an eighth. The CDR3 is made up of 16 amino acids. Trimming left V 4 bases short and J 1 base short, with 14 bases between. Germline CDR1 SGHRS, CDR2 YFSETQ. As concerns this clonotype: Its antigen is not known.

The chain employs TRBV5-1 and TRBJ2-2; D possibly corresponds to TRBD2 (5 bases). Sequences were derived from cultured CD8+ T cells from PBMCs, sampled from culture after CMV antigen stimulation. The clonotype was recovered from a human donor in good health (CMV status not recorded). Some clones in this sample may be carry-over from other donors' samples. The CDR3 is CASSLEVSLNTGELFF. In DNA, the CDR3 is TGCGCCAGCAGCCTGGAGGTCAGCCTGAACACCGGGGAGCTGTTTTTT.